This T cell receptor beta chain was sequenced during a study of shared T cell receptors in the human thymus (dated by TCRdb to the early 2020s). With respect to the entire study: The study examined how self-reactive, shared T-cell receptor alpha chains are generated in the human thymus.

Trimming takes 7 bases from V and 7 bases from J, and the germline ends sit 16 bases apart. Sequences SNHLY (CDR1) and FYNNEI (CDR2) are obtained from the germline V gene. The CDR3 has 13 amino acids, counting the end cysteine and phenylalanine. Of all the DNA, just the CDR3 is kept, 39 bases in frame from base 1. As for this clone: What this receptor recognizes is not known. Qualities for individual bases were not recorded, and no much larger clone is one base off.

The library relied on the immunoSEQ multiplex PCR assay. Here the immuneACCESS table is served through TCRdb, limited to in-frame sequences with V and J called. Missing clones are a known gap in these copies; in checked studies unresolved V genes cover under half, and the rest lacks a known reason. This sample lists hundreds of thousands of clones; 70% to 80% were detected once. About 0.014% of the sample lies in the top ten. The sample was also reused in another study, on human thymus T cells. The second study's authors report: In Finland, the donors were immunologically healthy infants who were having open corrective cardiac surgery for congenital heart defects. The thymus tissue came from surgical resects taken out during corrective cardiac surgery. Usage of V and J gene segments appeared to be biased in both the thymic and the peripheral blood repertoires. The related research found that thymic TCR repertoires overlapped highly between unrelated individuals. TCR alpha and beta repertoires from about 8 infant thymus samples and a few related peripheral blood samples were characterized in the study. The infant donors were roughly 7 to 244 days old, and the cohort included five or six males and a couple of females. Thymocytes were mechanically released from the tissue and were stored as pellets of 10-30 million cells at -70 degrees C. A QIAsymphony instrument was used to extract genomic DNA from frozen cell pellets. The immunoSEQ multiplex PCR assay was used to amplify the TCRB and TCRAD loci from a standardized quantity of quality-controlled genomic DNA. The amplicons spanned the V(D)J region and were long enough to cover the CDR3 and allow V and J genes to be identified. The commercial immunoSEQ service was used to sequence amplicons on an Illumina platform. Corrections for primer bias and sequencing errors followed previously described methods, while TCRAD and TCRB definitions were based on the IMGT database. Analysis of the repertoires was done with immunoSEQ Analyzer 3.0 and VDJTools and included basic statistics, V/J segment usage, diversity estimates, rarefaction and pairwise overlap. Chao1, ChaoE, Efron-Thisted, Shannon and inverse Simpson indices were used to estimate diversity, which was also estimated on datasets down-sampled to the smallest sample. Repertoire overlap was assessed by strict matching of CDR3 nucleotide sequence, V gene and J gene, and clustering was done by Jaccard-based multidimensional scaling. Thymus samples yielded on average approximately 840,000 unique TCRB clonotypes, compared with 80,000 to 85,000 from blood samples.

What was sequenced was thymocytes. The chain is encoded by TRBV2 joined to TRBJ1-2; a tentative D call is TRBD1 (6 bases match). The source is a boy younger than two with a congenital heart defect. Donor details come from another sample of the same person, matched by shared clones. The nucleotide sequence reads TGTGCCAGCAAGGGAAGAGGGGGGGCTGGCTACACCTTC. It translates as CASKGRGGAGYTF.